Each of the 9 T cell receptor beta chains below was sequenced from the same sample in a study of shared clonotypes between healthy human individuals. Assay: immunoSEQ multiplex PCR; the TCRdb copy retains only in-frame clones and omits some. The top ten clones hold 0.14% of a sample with 2,500,000 or so clones, around nine tenths of them seen once. Sequencing was carried out using naive CD4+ T cells sorted from blood. Stated subset: CD45RA+ positively selected. The origin of the receptors is a man aged 18 to 30 in good health.

The chain couples TRBV6-5 to TRBJ2-1; 11 nucleotides agree with TRBD2. V lost 7 bases to trimming and J lost 10 bases; unmatched junction nucleotides: 12. The CDR3 sequence is 15 residues long. Germline V CDR1 and CDR2: MNHEY, SVGAGI. CDR3 in amino acids: CASTDSGTSGVEQFF. The CDR3 DNA reads TGTGCCAGCACCGATTCCGGGACTAGCGGTGTGGAGCAGTTCTTC.

This chain connects TRBV28 to TRBJ1-1, with TRBD1 matching over 9 bases. CDR3 size: 16 residues. Trimming took 8 bases from V and 0 from J; bases not matched to a gene: 10. Germline CDR1 MDHEN, CDR2 SYDVKM. In nucleotides, the CDR3 is TGTGCCAGCCCGGGCCCCGGACAGGGGATGAACACTGAAGCTTTCTTT. Protein: CASPGPGQGMNTEAFF. Full variable domain (outside the CDR3, taken from reference TRBV28 and TRBJ1-1): DVKVTQSSRYLVKRTGEKVFLECVQDMDHENMFWYRQDPGLGLRLIYFSYDVKMKEKGDIPEGYSVSREKKERFSLILESASTNQTSMYLCASPGPGQGMNTEAFFGQGTRLTVV.

The chain is built from TRBV6-4 and TRBJ2-2; D is undetermined. This CDR3 has 14 amino acids. The ends were cut back, 8 bases at V and 3 bases at J, with 13 bases in the middle. CDR1 and CDR2 from the germline V gene are MRHNA and SNTAGT. The CDR3: CASRRIGDTGELFF. The CDR3 DNA reads as TGTGCCAGCCGTAGGATTGGCGACACCGGGGAGCTGTTTTTT.

The chain recombines TRBV5-1 with TRBJ2-7; D is possibly TRBD2 (5 bases). V lost 3 bases and J lost 1, with 8 bases in between. Germline V lookup: CDR1 SGHRS, CDR2 YFSETQ. This CDR3 spans 13 amino acids. CDR3 sequence (DNA): TGCGCCAGCAGCTCAGGACTGTCCTACGAGCAGTACTTC. This codes for CASSSGLSYEQYF.

The chain links TRBV5-4 to TRBJ1-1; D call uncertain. This CDR3 is 13 amino acids long. Per the germline V gene, CDR1 is SGHNT and CDR2 is YYREEE (reference sequence). With 2 bases removed from V and 0 bases from J, the gap between germline ends came to 5 bases. The chain's CDR3 is CASSFTVNTEAFF. The CDR3 DNA is TGTGCCAGCAGCTTTACAGTGAACACTGAAGCTTTCTTT. The full variable domain, completed using reference TRBV5-4 and TRBJ1-1, is ETGVTQSPTHLIKTRGQQVTLRCSSQSGHNTVSWYQQALGQGPQFIFQYYREEENGRGNFPPRFSGLQFPNYSSELNVNALELDDSALYLCASSFTVNTEAFFGQGTRLTVV.

Worth noting for this clone: The same CDR3 is also encoded by other DNA sequences in this sample. Here the CDR3 DNA reads TGTGCCAGCTCACCGTCTAATACGCAGTATTTT. This translates into CASSPSNTQYF. This sequence joins TRBV18 and TRBJ2-3, with no clear D. The CDR3 runs to 11 residues. Germline CDR1 KGHSH, CDR2 LQKENI. V lost 3 bases and J 7 bases, leaving 5 bases between the germline ends. Full variable domain (outside the CDR3, taken from reference TRBV18 and TRBJ2-3): NAGVMQNPRHLVRRRGQEARLRCSPMKGHSHVYWYRQLPEEGLKFMVYLQKENIIDESGMPKERFSAEFPKEGPSILRIQQVVRGDSAAYFCASSPSNTQYFGPGTRLTVL.

The J gene is TRBJ2-3, the V gene TRBV4-1, with 11 bases identical to TRBD1. CDR3 length equals 16 residues. V was clipped by 4 bases and J by 3 bases; unmatched bases: 6. Per germline, CDR1 MGHRA and CDR2 YSYEKL. CDR3 nucleotides: TGCGCCAGCAGCCCGACCGGGACAGGGGGGACAGATACGCAGTATTTT. Translating gives CASSPTGTGGTDTQYF.

The V and J genes are TRBV5-1 and TRBJ2-3; D remains ambiguous. The CDR3 is 13 residues long. V lost 1 base, J lost 4 bases, and 7 bases lay in between. Germline CDR1 SGHRS, CDR2 YFSETQ. CDR3 DNA: TGCGCCAGCAGCTTGCAAGACGCAGATACGCAGTATTTT. It yields the protein CASSLQDADTQYF.

With respect to this clone: The same CDR3 also results from other DNA sequences found in this sample. The DNA of the CDR3 is TGCGCCAGCAGCCCCGGCGGGGGCGGTCAGCCCCAGCATTTT. Protein: CASSPGGGGQPQHF. The V call is TRBV5-1, the J call TRBJ1-5; possible D gene TRBD1, 6 bases. V gave up 4 bases and J gave up 6 bases, with 14 bases separating them. The CDR3 covers 14 residues. Looked up from germline, CDR1 is SGHRS and CDR2 is YFSETQ.